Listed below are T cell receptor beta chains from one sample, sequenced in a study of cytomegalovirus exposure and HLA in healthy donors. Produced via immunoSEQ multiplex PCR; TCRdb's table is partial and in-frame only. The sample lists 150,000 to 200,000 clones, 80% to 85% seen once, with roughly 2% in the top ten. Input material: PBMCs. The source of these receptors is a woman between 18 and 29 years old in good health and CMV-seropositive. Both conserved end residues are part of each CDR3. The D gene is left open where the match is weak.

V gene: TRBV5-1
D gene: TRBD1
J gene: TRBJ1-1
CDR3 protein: CASSLRQGSGTEAFF

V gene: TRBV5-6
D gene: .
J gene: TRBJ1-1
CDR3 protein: CASSWDGTAGVRTEAFF

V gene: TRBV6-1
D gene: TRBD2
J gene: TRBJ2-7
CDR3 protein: CASSEGLAGGTYEQYF

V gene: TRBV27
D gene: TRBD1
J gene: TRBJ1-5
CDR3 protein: CASSQNNRGPDQPQHF

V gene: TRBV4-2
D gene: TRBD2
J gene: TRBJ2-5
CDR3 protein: CASSNRLAVETQYF

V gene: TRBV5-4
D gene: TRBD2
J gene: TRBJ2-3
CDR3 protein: CAQTSGGTGTQYF

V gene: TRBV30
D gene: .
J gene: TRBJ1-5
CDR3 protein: CAWSDKTGHSSNQPQHF

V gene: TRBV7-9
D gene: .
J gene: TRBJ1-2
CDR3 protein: CASKKEQDPSYGYTF

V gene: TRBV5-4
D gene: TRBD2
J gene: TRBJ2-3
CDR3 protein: CASSLDSGRRDTQYF

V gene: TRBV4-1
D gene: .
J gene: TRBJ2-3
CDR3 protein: CASSQVGPSTDTQYF

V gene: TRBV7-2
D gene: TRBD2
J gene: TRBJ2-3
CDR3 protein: CASSLRGGGADTQYF

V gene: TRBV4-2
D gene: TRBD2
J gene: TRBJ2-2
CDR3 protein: CASSQGVALAGGDTGELFF

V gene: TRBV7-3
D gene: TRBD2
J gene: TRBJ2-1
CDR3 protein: CASSRGGRGEQFF

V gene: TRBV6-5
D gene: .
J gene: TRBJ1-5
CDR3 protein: CASSRPGYGQPQHF

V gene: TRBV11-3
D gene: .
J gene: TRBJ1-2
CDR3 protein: CASSLRGSDYGYTF

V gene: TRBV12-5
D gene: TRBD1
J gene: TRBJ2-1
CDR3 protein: CASGPGTVWGNEQFF

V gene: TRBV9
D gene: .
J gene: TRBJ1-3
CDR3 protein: CASSPHGSSGNTIYF

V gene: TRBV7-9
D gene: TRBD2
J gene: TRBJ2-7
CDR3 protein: CASSPPGGARTQAYEQYF

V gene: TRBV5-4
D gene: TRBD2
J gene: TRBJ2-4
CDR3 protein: CASSNRAGKNIQYF

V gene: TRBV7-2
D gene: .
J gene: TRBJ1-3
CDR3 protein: CASSHFPGAAGNTIYF

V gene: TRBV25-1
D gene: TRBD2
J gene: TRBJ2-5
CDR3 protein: CASSEFSNAAGGETQYF

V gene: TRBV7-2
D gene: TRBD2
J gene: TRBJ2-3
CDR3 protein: CASSLSPFGSGGLTDTQYF

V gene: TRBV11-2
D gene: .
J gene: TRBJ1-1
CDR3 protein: CASSLPLGAEAFF

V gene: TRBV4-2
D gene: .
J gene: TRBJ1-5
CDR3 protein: CASSQDEGGGPTPQHF

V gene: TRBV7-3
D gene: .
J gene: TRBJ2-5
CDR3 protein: CASSLTAIQETQYF

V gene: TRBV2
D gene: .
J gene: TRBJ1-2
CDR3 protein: CASAWRQVYGYTF

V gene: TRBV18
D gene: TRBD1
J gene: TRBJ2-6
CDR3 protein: CASSEQGPSSGANVLTF

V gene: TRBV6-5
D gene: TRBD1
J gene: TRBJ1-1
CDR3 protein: CASSGTGGDTEAFF